This T cell receptor beta chain originates from a study of blood T cell repertoires in COVID-19 (dated by TCRdb to between 2020 and 2021). Describing the broader study: The collaborator samples originated in the United States, Italy and Spain and spanned the acute and convalescent phases of COVID-19. The prospective study material was composed of cDNA or gDNA derived from T cells, B-cell-depleted T cells, or PBMCs. Subjects who had been exposed to COVID-19, were actively infected with it, or had recovered from it provided the deeply sampled blood TCRbeta repertoires that made up the dataset. A freely available public database, intended as a resource for researchers studying the immune response to SARS-CoV-2, is where the repertoires were released. The samples were drawn from the first 160 participants of the ongoing ImmuneRACE study and from 1,254 subjects provided by 6 global collaborators. A de-identified subject ID, COVID-19 status, age in years and sex were almost always included in the sample metadata. HLA class I and class II types, where available, came from metadata supplied by the sample provider rather than from assay-based typing. Here is what the overall study found, with its caveats: Clinical and demographic metadata were provided uncurated, with the amount varying by source and participant.

In regard to this clone: The antigen it recognizes is unknown. Base-call qualities are not available, and no considerably larger clone is one nucleotide away.

CDR1 MNHEY and CDR2 SMNVEV are derived from the germline V gene (reference sequence). V is pruned by 5 bases and J by 4 bases, leaving 5 bases of the junction without a gene match. Reading from cysteine to phenylalanine, the CDR3 counts 16 amino acids. Only CDR3 DNA remains: 48 bases, in frame from the first base. In the prospective study, participants were roughly 18 to 100 years old, resided in about two dozen geographic areas of the United States, and were enrolled through a virtual design. In the prospective study, cohorts were assigned on the basis of participant-reported clinical history obtained from a screening survey and a study questionnaire. Recovered participants in ImmuneRACE Cohort 3 were defined by two consecutive negative NP/OP PCR tests, clearance by a healthcare professional, or resolution of symptoms. Mobile phlebotomists in the prospective study collected whole blood, serum and a nasopharyngeal or oropharyngeal swab from every participant. Additional blood draws and questionnaires over an approximately 2-month period could optionally be provided by prospective study participants. Before DNA extraction, blood samples from the prospective study were shipped at room temperature or frozen.

The immunoSEQ Assay, a bias-controlled multiplex PCR, was used to amplify TCRbeta CDR3 regions from genomic DNA. The authors' pipeline ran thus. The number of nucleated cells in each sample was estimated from the amplification of reference gene primers within the assay. Sequence reads were collapsed and filtered to measure the absolute abundance of every unique TCRbeta CDR3 rearrangement. For each sample, productive Simpson clonality was calculated as the square root of Simpson's diversity index over productive rearrangements. This is the immuneACCESS table as TCRdb keeps it, with only in-frame sequences that have V and J called. A part of the clones is gone; compared with another copy, unresolved V genes explain less than half, and the rest is unexplained. V and J calls plus clone size are reproduced from that table; the DNA served to infer D and trimming. The sample includes some 400,000 clones, with around 87% observed a single time. Of the sample, 1% to 1.5% falls within the top ten clones.

The V gene is TRBV27 and the J gene is TRBJ1-6; TRBD1 aligns with 10 central bases. This receptor was identified in a man in his thirties or forties who had recovered from COVID-19. What was sequenced was PBMCs or T cells enriched from blood (not recorded which). The bases read TGTGCCAGCAGTCTCCGGGACAGGGGTTATAATTCACCCCTCCACTTT. Translated, this is CASSLRDRGYNSPLHF.